This T cell receptor beta chain comes out of a study of control samples from healthy donors and cancer patients. CDR3 size: 15 residues. Germline CDR1 and CDR2: LGHNA and YSLEER. Trimming took off 4 bases at V and 5 bases at J, with 14 bases between the two ends. This table comes from immunoSEQ multiplex PCR, and its TCRdb copy is limited to in-frame clones, with some not included. Of 150,000 to 200,000 clones in the sample, roughly 94% were seen once. The sequenced material came from blood. The gene calls are TRBV4-3 and TRBJ1-4; D remains ambiguous. The clonotype comes from a woman aged 35 to 49 in good health. As DNA, the CDR3 is TGCGCCAGCAGCCCTACCCTGAGCCGCAATGAAAAACTGTTTTTT. Protein: CASSPTLSRNEKLFF.